This T cell receptor beta chain derives from a study of blood T cell repertoires in COVID-19. Germline V gene lookup returns CDR1 MNHEY and CDR2 SVGAGI. The CDR3 has 10 amino acids. V lost 8 bases, J lost 6 bases, and 7 bases lay in between. Measured with immunoSEQ multiplex PCR; TCRdb has only the in-frame clones, and not every one. This sample has more than 150,000 clones, with 83% found just once. This chain connects TRBV6-5 to TRBJ1-2, with no clear D. The TCR originated in a woman between 40 and 50 years old with acute or convalescent COVID-19. Sequencing was done on a sample of peripheral blood. Here the CDR3 DNA reads TGTGCCAGCCCTTACAATGGCTACACCTTC. It encodes CASPYNGYTF.